Sequencing of this T cell receptor beta chain was carried out in a study of PD-1 blockade in classical Hodgkin lymphoma. The CDR3 is 15 amino acids. Whole-study results and caveats: Factors driving the repertoire differences, possibly disease activity or prior therapy, remain undefined.

Time point noted: cycle 4 day 1 (C4D1), after around six weeks of nivolumab. Each patient's relapse followed autologous stem cell transplantation, and brentuximab vedotin exposure varied. Patients reached a best response of complete response, partial response or progressive disease. Data came from immunoSEQ multiplex PCR; TCRdb stores just in-frame clones and leaves some out. This table has under 60,000 clones, about 89% appearing once. A remark on this clone: The antigen is not known.

This TCR came from a human donor with classical Hodgkin lymphoma. The chain has TRBV21-1 and TRBJ1-3. TRBV21-1 is a pseudogene segment. Sequencing used peripheral blood mononuclear cells (PBMCs), obtained before the fourth cycle of nivolumab. The DNA of the CDR3 is TGTGCCAGCAGGGAGACTCTTTGCTCTGGAAACACCATATATTTT. It is translated as CASRETLCSGNTIYF.